This T cell receptor (beta chain) comes out of a study of T cells in Graves' hyperthyroidism and ophthalmopathy. Background on the study: It was at initial diagnosis, before any treatment, that peripheral blood was collected.

The V end lost 6 bases, the J end lost 3 bases, and 12 bases lay between the germline ends. The CDR3 has 14 amino acids. Germline-derived CDR1 and CDR2 are ENHRY and SYGVKD. Exclusion followed for patients with uncontrolled infection, other autoimmune disease, pregnancy or lactation. Each 10 ml fresh peripheral blood draw supplied the PBMCs. Authors of the study amplified TCR beta CDR3 regions from RNA transcripts. Using the HTBI primer set, a first-round RT-PCR was run on the TCR CDR3. TCRdb processed the multiplex PCR reads anew with MiXCR; each CDR3 protein has one entry. The data hold 400,000 to 550,000 distinct CDR3 sequences, with 14% observed a single time. Findings and caveats of the study: Ophthalmopathy was separated from stable hyperthyroidism by a 13 V-J model.

At least ten counts were recorded for this clonotype. The antigen remains undetermined. Sequencing input: blood. This chain joins TRBV10-3 and TRBJ2-1, with D possibly being TRBD1 or TRBD2 (5 bases each). This TCR was sampled from a woman aged 18-35 years with Graves' hyperthyroidism. CDR3 sequence: CAISTRDDYNEQFF. As DNA, the CDR3 is TGTGCCATCAGCACCAGGGACGACTACAATGAGCAGTTCTTC.